This TCR beta chain appears in the sequencing data of a study of OX40 agonist ivuxolimab in advanced cancers. The assay was immunoSEQ multiplex PCR, and TCRdb's table has in-frame clones only and misses some. Counted here are tens of thousands of clones, roughly three quarters occurring once; the ten biggest clones make up approximately 5%. CDR1 is SGHTS, CDR2 YDEGEE, per germline. V dropped 4 bases and J dropped 4 bases, with 15 bases sitting between them. The CDR3 contains 14 residues. The material was CD4+ or CD8+ T cells sorted from blood, obtained in a trial of the OX40 agonist ivuxolimab. The chain has TRBV5-8 and TRBJ2-7, with D possibly being TRBD2 (5 bases). The source is an adult with an advanced solid tumor such as melanoma, head and neck, liver or kidney cancer. The CDR3: CASSRFKWEYEQYF. The CDR3 bases are TGTGCCAGCAGCCGGTTTAAATGGGAGTACGAGCAGTACTTC.